This T cell receptor beta chain comes out of a study of OX40 agonist ivuxolimab in advanced cancers. Whole-study results and caveats: Among expanded peripheral T cells, antigen specificity went undetermined. The mean number of expanded clones was higher in CD8+ T cells than in CD4+.

V lost 5 bases and J lost 3, with 17 bases in between. The CDR3 is 16 residues long. Germline CDR1 SGHTA, CDR2 FQGNSA. Produced via immunoSEQ multiplex PCR; TCRdb's table is partial and in-frame only. The repertoire holds approximately 74,000 clones, about 93% seen once, with 0.25% to 0.35% in the top ten. In this sample, this clone turned up a few times. Its target is unknown. The sequence was obtained from an adult with an advanced solid tumor such as melanoma, head and neck, liver or kidney cancer. Sequencing was performed on CD4+ or CD8+ T cells sorted from blood, taken in a trial of the OX40 agonist ivuxolimab. J is TRBJ1-5 and V is TRBV7-2; no reliable D call. The CDR3 region has the DNA TGTGCCAGCAGCCCGATGGCGGCCACCAACAATCAGCCCCAGCATTTT. Its translation is CASSPMAATNNQPQHF. Full variable domain (missing parts from reference TRBV7-2 and TRBJ1-5): GAGVSQSPSNKVTEKGKDVELRCDPISGHTALYWYRQSLGQGLEFLIYFQGNSAPDKSGLPSDRFSAERTGGSVSTLTIQRTQQEDSAVYLCASSPMAATNNQPQHFGDGTRLSIL.